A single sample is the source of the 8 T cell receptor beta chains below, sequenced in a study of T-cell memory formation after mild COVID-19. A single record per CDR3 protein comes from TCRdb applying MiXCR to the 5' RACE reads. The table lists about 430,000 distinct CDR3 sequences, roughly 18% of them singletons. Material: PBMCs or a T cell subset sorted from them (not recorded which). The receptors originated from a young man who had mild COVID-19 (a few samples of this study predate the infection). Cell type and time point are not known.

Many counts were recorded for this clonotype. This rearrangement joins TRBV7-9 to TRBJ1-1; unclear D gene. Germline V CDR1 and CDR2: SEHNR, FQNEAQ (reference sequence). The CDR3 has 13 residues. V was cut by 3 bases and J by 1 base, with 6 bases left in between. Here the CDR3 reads CASSLAENTEAFF. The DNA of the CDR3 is TGTGCCAGCAGCTTGGCGGAGAACACTGAAGCTTTCTTT.

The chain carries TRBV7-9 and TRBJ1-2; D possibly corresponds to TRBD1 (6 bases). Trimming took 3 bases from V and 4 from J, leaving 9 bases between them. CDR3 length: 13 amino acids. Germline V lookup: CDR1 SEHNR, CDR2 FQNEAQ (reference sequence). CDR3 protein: CASSLLTGYGYTF. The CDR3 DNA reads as TGTGCCAGCAGCTTGCTGACAGGCTATGGCTACACCTTC.

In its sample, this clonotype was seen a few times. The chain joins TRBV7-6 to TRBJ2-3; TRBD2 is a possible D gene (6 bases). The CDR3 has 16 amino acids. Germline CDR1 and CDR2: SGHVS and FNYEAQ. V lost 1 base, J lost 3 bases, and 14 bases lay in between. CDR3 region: CASSLGRGVTTDTQYF. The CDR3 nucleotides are TGTGCCAGCAGCTTAGGACGCGGGGTGACGACAGATACGCAGTATTTT. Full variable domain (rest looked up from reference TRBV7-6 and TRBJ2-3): GAGVSQSPRYKVTKRGQDVALRCDPISGHVSLYWYRQALGQGPEFLTYFNYEAQQDKSGLPNDRFSAERPEGSISTLTIQRTEQRDSAMYRCASSLGRGVTTDTQYFGPGTRLTVL.

CDR3 protein: CASSFSDAGELFF. CDR3 DNA: TGTGCCAGCAGCTTCTCGGACGCAGGGGAGCTGTTTTTT. The gene calls are TRBV3-1 and TRBJ2-2, with D unresolved. The CDR3 is 13 residues long. The V and J ends lost 5 bases and 8 bases respectively, with 12 bases between them. Germline CDR1 and CDR2: LGHDT and YNNKEL (reference sequence).

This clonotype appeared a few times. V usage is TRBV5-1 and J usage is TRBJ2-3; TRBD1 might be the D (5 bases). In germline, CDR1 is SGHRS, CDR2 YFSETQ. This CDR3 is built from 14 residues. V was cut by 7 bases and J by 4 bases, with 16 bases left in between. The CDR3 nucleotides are TGCGCCAGCCGCATGGAAGGGGTTTCAGATACGCAGTATTTT. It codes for CASRMEGVSDTQYF.

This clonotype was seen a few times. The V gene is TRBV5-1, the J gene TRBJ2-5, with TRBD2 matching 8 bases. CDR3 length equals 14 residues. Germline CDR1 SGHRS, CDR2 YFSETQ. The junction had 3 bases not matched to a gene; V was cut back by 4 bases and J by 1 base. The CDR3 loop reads CASSPGGAQETQYF. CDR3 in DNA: TGCGCCAGCAGCCCCGGGGGGGCCCAAGAGACCCAGTACTTC.

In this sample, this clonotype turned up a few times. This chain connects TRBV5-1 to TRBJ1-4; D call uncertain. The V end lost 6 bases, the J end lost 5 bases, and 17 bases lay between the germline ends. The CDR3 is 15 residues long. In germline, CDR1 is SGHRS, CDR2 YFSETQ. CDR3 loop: CASTRSAVENEKLFF. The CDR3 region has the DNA TGCGCCAGCACACGGAGCGCGGTGGAAAATGAAAAACTGTTTTTT.

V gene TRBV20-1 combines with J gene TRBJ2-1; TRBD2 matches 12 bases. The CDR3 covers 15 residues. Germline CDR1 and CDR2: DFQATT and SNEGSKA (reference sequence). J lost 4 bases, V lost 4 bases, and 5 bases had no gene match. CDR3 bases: TGCAGTGCTACCGGGACTAGCGGGCTTTACAATGAGCAGTTCTTC. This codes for CSATGTSGLYNEQFF.